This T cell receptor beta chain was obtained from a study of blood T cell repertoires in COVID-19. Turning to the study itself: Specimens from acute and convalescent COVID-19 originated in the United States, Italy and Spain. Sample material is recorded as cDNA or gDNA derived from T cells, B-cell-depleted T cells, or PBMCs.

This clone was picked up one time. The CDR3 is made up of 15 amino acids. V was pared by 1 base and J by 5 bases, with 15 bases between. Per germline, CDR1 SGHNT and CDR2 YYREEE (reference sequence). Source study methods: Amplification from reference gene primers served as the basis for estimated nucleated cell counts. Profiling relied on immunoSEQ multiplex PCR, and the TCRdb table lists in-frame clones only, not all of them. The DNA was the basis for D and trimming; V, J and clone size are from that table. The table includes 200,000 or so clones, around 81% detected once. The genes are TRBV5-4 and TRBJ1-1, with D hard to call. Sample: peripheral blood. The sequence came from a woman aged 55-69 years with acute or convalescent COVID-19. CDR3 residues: CASSLSQTSWTEAFF. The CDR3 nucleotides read TGTGCCAGCAGCTTGAGTCAGACAAGTTGGACTGAAGCTTTCTTT.